The 23 T cell receptor beta chains given below trace back to one sample, sequenced in a study of prognosis after radiotherapy for stage I lung cancer. TCR beta CDR3 amplification from genomic DNA was performed by two-round multiplex PCR. First-round PCR, the initial amplification, used primers specific to each TRBV and TRBJ gene. TCRdb used MiXCR to reprocess the multiplex PCR reads, holding one entry per CDR3 protein. The data hold around 15,000 distinct CDR3 sequences, with about a sixth observed a single time. Sequencing used PBMCs, obtained before or after stereotactic body radiation therapy (not recorded which). The source of these receptors is a donor over 45 with non-small cell lung cancer.

The chain couples TRBV24-1 to TRBJ1-4, with D perhaps matching TRBD1 (5 bases). V shed 7 bases and J shed 5 bases, with 16 bases lying between them. The CDR3 extends over 15 amino acids. Per the germline V gene, CDR1 is KGHDR and CDR2 is SFDVKD. The CDR3 here is CATSREGLQNEKLFF. DNA of the CDR3: TGTGCCACCAGCAGGGAGGGACTTCAAAATGAAAAACTGTTTTTT.

This clonotype was recorded many times. The V call is TRBV27, the J call TRBJ2-5, with 7 bases matching TRBD2. Germline lookup yields CDR1 MNHEY and CDR2 SMNVEV (reference sequence). After removal of 0 bases from V and 3 bases from J, the junction contained 16 bases not matched to a gene. This CDR3 comprises 19 residues. The CDR3 loop reads CASSLSFVASGRGEETQYF. In nucleotides, the CDR3 is TGTGCCAGCAGTTTATCGTTTGTGGCTAGCGGAAGGGGAGAAGAGACCCAGTACTTC.

The V gene is TRBV18, the J gene TRBJ1-2; 7 positions match TRBD1. After removal of 2 bases from V and 10 bases from J, the junction contained 13 bases not matched to a gene. Germline V gene sequence: CDR1 KGHSH, CDR2 LQKENI. CDR3 length equals 15 residues. CDR3 amino acids: CASSPKEGAVMDYTF. The CDR3 region has the DNA TGTGCCAGCTCACCAAAAGAGGGGGCAGTGATGGACTACACCTTC.

This clonotype has more than one count but fewer than ten. The gene calls are TRBV14 and TRBJ2-5; no definite D call. The CDR3 consists of 12 residues. Trimming cost V 1 base and J 4 bases, with 4 bases left between them. Germline CDR1 reads SGHDN; CDR2 reads FVKESK. The DNA of the CDR3 is TGTGCCAGCAGCCAAGTAGGAGAGACCCAGTACTTC. It translates to CASSQVGETQYF.

This clonotype has ten or more counts. The chain uses TRBV7-9 and TRBJ2-2; 7 bases are shared with TRBD1. The length of the CDR3 is 15 residues. CDR1 is SEHNR and CDR2 is FQNEAQ in the germline V gene (reference sequence). V gave up 4 bases and J gave up 1 base; unmatched junction bases: 3. CDR3 loop: CASSSGQVNTGELFF. The CDR3 DNA is TGTGCCAGCAGCTCTGGACAGGTGAACACCGGGGAGCTGTTTTTT.

This clonotype came up many times. The rearrangement uses TRBV5-1 and TRBJ1-1; TRBD1 matches at 7 bases. Per the germline V gene, CDR1 is SGHRS and CDR2 is YFSETQ. This CDR3 contains 13 residues. V was clipped by 3 bases and J by 1 base; unmatched bases: 0. The CDR3 nucleotides are TGCGCCAGCAGCTGGGACAGGAACACTGAAGCTTTCTTT. Protein product: CASSWDRNTEAFF. The whole variable domain, filled in from reference TRBV5-1 and TRBJ1-1, reads KAGVTQTPRYLIKTRGQQVTLSCSPISGHRSVSWYQQTPGQGLQFLFEYFSETQRNKGNFPGRFSGRQFSNSRSEMNVSTLELGDSALYLCASSWDRNTEAFFGQGTRLTVV.

At least ten counts were recorded for this clonotype. This chain uses TRBV19 with TRBJ1-5; D is possibly TRBD1 (6 bases). CDR1 and CDR2 (germline): LNHDA, SQIVND (reference sequence). V lost 7 bases, J lost 6 bases, and 19 bases lay in between. The CDR3 totals 15 residues. CDR3 coding DNA: TGTGCCAGTACCCCTTTTCGGGGGGCGGTTCAGCCCCAGCATTTT. As protein: CASTPFRGAVQPQHF.

This clonotype came up many times. The chain recombines TRBV4-1 with TRBJ2-1; D is unresolved. Germline V gene sequence: CDR1 MGHRA, CDR2 YSYEKL. The CDR3 runs 13 residues. V was pared by 0 bases and J by 6 bases, with 6 bases between. In DNA form, the CDR3 reads TGCGCCAGCAGCCAAGATTATAGCAATGAGCAGTTCTTC. Its translation: CASSQDYSNEQFF.

This clonotype has a count of ten or more. The J gene is TRBJ2-3, the V gene TRBV7-6, with 13 bases identical to TRBD2. V was clipped by 5 bases and J by 0 bases; unmatched bases: 5. Germline V lookup: CDR1 SGHVS, CDR2 FNYEAQ. This CDR3 region has 17 residues. The CDR3 nucleotides are TGTGCCAGCAGCCCACTAGCGGGGGGGACTAGCACAGATACGCAGTATTTT. Protein: CASSPLAGGTSTDTQYF.

This clonotype was seen repeatedly, ten times or more. The chain has TRBV12-3 or TRBV12-4 and TRBJ1-4; 8 bases map to TRBD1. The CDR3 is 15 amino acids. V lost 1 base, J lost 6 bases, and 4 bases stayed unmatched. The CDR3 DNA sequence: TGTGCCAGCAGTTTAGGGACAGGGTGGGATGAAAAACTGTTTTTT. This codes for CASSLGTGWDEKLFF.

This clonotype was counted at least ten times. The chain's CDR3 is CAISVRQNQETQYF. The DNA of the CDR3 is TGTGCCATCAGTGTAAGGCAAAACCAAGAGACCCAGTACTTC. The chain couples TRBV10-3 to TRBJ2-5; D remains unclear. Germline V gives CDR1 ENHRY, CDR2 SYGVKD. Trimming removed 4 bases at V and 0 bases at J, with 9 bases between. CDR3 length: 14 amino acids.

Note on this clonotype: With a much larger clone just one base away, this may be a read error. This chain uses TRBV7-9 with TRBJ2-1; D is perhaps TRBD1 or TRBD2 (5 bases each). The CDR3 is 12 residues long. Looked up from germline, CDR1 is SEHNR and CDR2 is FQNEAQ (reference sequence). V gave up 11 bases and J gave up 9 bases, with 17 bases separating them. The CDR3 nucleotides are TGTGCCGGGGCAGAGCCGGCGGGTGAGCAGTTCTTC. Translation gives CAGAEPAGEQFF.

This clonotype appeared many times. This sequence joins TRBV7-2 and TRBJ2-1; D possibly corresponds to TRBD1 (5 bases). CDR1 SGHTA and CDR2 FQGNSA come from the germline V gene. Trimming shortened V by 2 bases and J by 2 bases, and 10 bases separated the two germline ends. This CDR3 region has 15 residues. In DNA form, the CDR3 reads TGTGCCAGCAGCTTAAATTGGGGCCCCTACAATGAGCAGTTCTTC. Amino acids: CASSLNWGPYNEQFF.

V is TRBV24-1 and J is TRBJ2-1, with D possibly being TRBD2 (5 bases). Germline V gene sequence: CDR1 KGHDR, CDR2 SFDVKD. The CDR3 is made up of 14 amino acids. V was trimmed by 7 bases and J by 6 bases, leaving 15 bases between them. DNA of the CDR3: TGTGCCACCAGCAGCCAAGACTATCTCAATGAGCAGTTCTTC. Protein: CATSSQDYLNEQFF.

This clonotype is medium-sized in the sample. The chain has TRBV20-1 and TRBJ2-3, with 7 bases that match TRBD1. The length of the CDR3 is 14 residues. Germline CDR1 reads DFQATT; CDR2 reads SNEGSKA (reference sequence). V trimming: 6 bases; J trimming: 2 bases; junction bases outside the gene matches: 8. The CDR3 reads CSAYPDRATDTQYF. The CDR3 DNA reads as TGCAGTGCATATCCCGACAGGGCCACAGATACGCAGTATTTT.

This clonotype was counted ten times or more. This sequence joins TRBV29-1 and TRBJ1-3; D unclear. Looked up from germline, CDR1 is SQVTM and CDR2 is ANQGSEA. The CDR3 loop spans 12 amino acids. V dropped 7 bases and J dropped 0 bases, with 7 bases sitting between them. CDR3 protein: CSARGSGNTIYF. The CDR3 region has the DNA TGCAGCGCTCGAGGCTCTGGAAACACCATATATTTT. The full variable domain, its missing parts supplied by reference TRBV29-1 and TRBJ1-3, is SAVISQKPSRDICQRGTSLTIQCQVDSQVTMMFWYRQQPGQSLTLIATANQGSEATYESGFVIDKFPISRPNLTFSTLTVSNMSPEDSSIYLCSARGSGNTIYFGEGSWLTVV.

This clonotype was detected many times. V is TRBV12-3 or TRBV12-4 and J is TRBJ2-4; D remains unclear. The CDR3 totals 15 residues. Trimming removed 1 base at V and 0 bases at J, with 7 bases between. CDR3 in DNA: TGTGCCAGCAGTTTAGACGGCCTAGCCAAAAACATTCAGTACTTC. Amino acid sequence: CASSLDGLAKNIQYF.

This clonotype was seen repeatedly, ten times or more. V is TRBV13 and J is TRBJ2-3, with D maybe TRBD2 (5 bases). Germline CDR1 and CDR2: PRHDT and FYEKMQ (reference sequence). The CDR3 totals 11 residues. V dropped 5 bases and J dropped 8 bases, with 8 bases sitting between them. The chain's CDR3 is CASSRRGTQYF. The CDR3, as DNA: TGTGCCAGCAGCCGCCGGGGTACGCAGTATTTT. Full variable domain (rest looked up from reference TRBV13 and TRBJ2-3): AAGVIQSPRHLIKEKRETATLKCYPIPRHDTVYWYQQGPGQDPQFLISFYEKMQSDKGSIPDRFSAQQFSDYHSELNMSSLELGDSALYFCASSRRGTQYFGPGTRLTVL.

Regarding this clonotype: A far larger clone is only one base removed, so a read error is likely. The gene calls are TRBV7-3 and TRBJ2-7, with a tentative D call TRBD1 (5 bases). The CDR3 is 15 residues long. Germline values: CDR1 SGHTA, CDR2 FQGTGA. V shed 5 bases and J shed 5 bases, with 19 bases lying between them. The CDR3, as DNA: TGTGCCAGCAGCCCTCTTAATTCGGCAGGGCACGAGCAGTACTTC. Protein product: CASSPLNSAGHEQYF.

In its sample, this clonotype is medium-sized (0.01 to 0.1%). This chain links TRBV11-3 with TRBJ2-1; the match to TRBD1 covers 9 bases. This CDR3 is 15 amino acids long. J lost 9 bases, V lost 5 bases, and 11 bases had no gene match. Germline V gene sequence: CDR1 SGHNT, CDR2 YENEEA. The CDR3 region has the DNA TGTGCCAGCAGCGTCTCCCGGGACAGGGCGAGTGAGCAGTTCTTC. Translated: CASSVSRDRASEQFF.

This clonotype was detected ten times or more. The genes are TRBV28 and TRBJ1-5, with 9 bases that match TRBD1. This CDR3 contains 16 residues. Germline values: CDR1 MDHEN, CDR2 SYDVKM. V shed 4 bases and J 2 bases; nucleotides not matched to a gene: 6. The chain's CDR3 is CASSSGTGFGNQPQHF. CDR3 sequence (DNA): TGTGCCAGCAGTTCCGGGACAGGGTTCGGCAATCAGCCCCAGCATTTT.

In its sample, this clonotype was seen many times. V gene TRBV29-1 combines with J gene TRBJ2-5; 9 bases line up with TRBD2. This CDR3 comprises 16 residues. The germline V gene has CDR1 SQVTM and CDR2 ANQGSEA. After removal of 0 bases from V and 7 bases from J, the junction contained 12 bases not matched to a gene. The CDR3: CSVEDLFLAGPGTQYF. CDR3 DNA: TGCAGCGTTGAAGATCTTTTCCTAGCGGGACCTGGGACCCAGTACTTC.

This chain joins TRBV19 and TRBJ1-6, with no clear D. Per germline, CDR1 LNHDA and CDR2 SQIVND (reference sequence). CDR3 length equals 16 residues. CDR3 residues: CASRYKGEGYNSPLHF. The CDR3 nucleotides are TGTGCTAGCCGCTATAAGGGAGAAGGGTATAATTCACCCCTCCACTTT.